The sequence of this TCR beta chain was determined in a study of regulatory T cells in long-lasting Graves disease. Findings and limits, study-wide: Persistent Graves' patients had lower TCR diversity than newly diagnosed ones.

Documented time point: newly diagnosed GD, antithyroid drugs for less than 3 months. The TCR library used RNA extracted from PBMCs. Arm-PCR of CDR3 regions and iRepertoire HTBI primers were the basis on which TCR beta libraries were built. Using its own MiXCR run on the multiplex PCR reads, TCRdb lists one record per CDR3 protein. The table lists roughly 500,000 distinct CDR3 sequences, roughly 13% of them singletons. This clonotype occurred many times. What it binds is unknown. These data were also reused for a study on T cells in Graves' hyperthyroidism and ophthalmopathy.

The clonotype originates from a young man with Graves disease. The starting material was peripheral blood mononuclear cells (PBMCs), obtained at new diagnosis, from a patient treated with antithyroid drugs.

The CDR3 DNA reads as TGCAGCGCCGCCCAGGGGCGCGTCACTGAAGCTTTCTTT. It is translated as CSAAQGRVTEAFF. This chain uses TRBV29-1 with TRBJ1-1, with D perhaps matching TRBD1 (6 bases). Germline V gene data show CDR1 as SQVTM and CDR2 as ANQGSEA. The ends were cut back, 7 bases at V and 4 bases at J, with 16 bases in the middle. This CDR3 comprises 13 residues.